This TCR beta chain was documented in a study of long-term antiretroviral therapy in people with HIV. The authors ran the immunoSEQ assay, v3.0, at survey level. TCRdb keeps only in-frame clones here, not all; method: immunoSEQ multiplex PCR. The sample has around 4,800 clones, more than 75% seen once. Trimming took 7 bases from V and 4 from J; bases not matched to a gene: 13. The CDR3 runs 18 residues. Germline V gene lookup returns CDR1 SGHDN and CDR2 FVKESK. Donors each had at least one pre-ART PBMC sample and at least two post-ART ones. The chain carries TRBV14 and TRBJ2-2, with 12 nucleotides matching TRBD2. The TCR sequence derives from a woman aged 45-59 years with HIV. Sample: unsorted PBMCs, taken 1.3 years after starting antiretroviral therapy. CDR3 in DNA: TGTGCCAGCACCCCACTAGCGGGGGGTCCCCTGGGCACCGGGGAGCTGTTTTTT. It encodes CASTPLAGGPLGTGELFF.